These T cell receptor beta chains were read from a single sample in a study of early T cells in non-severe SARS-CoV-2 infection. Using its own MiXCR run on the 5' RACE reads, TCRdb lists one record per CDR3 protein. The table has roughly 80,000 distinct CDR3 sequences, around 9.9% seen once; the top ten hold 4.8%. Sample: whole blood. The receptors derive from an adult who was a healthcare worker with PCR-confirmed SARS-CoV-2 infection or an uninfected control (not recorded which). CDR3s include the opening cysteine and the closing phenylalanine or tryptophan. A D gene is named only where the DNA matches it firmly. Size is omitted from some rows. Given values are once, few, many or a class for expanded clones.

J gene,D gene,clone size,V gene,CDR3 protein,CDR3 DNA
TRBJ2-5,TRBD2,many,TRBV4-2,CASSQRGPAGGPETQYF,TGTGCCAGCAGCCAACGGGGCCCAGCGGGAGGGCCTGAGACCCAGTACTTC
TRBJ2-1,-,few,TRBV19,CASLGQGGNEQFF,TGTGCCAGTCTGGGGCAGGGGGGCAATGAGCAGTTCTTC
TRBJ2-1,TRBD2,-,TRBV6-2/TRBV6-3,CASSSRLAAYNEQFF,TGTGCCAGCAGTTCCAGACTAGCAGCCTACAATGAGCAGTTCTTC
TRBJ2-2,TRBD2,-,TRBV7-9,CASSLQLAGGIVTGELFF,TGTGCCAGCAGCTTACAACTAGCGGGAGGGATCGTCACCGGGGAGCTGTTTTTT
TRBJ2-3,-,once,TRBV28,CASTLGYGTDTQYF,TGTGCCAGCACCTTGGGGTATGGCACAGATACGCAGTATTTT
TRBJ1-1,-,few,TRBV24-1,CATRGVNTEAFF,TGTGCCACCAGAGGAGTGAACACTGAAGCTTTCTTT
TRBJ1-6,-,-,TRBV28,CASSLLGRDNSPLHF,TGTGCCAGCAGTTTACTCGGGAGAGATAATTCACCCCTCCACTTT
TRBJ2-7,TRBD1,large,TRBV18,CASSLNRGSSYEQYF,TGTGCCAGCTCACTGAACAGGGGATCTTCCTACGAGCAGTACTTC
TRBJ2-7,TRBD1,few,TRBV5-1,CASSLPGQSSYEQYF,TGCGCCAGCAGCCTCCCGGGACAGAGCTCCTACGAGCAGTACTTC
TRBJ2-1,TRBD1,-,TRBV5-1,CASSTGQGDAEQFF,TGCGCCAGCAGCACTGGACAGGGTGATGCTGAGCAGTTCTTC
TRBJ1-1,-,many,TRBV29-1,CSVAPRVENEAFF,TGCAGCGTTGCCCCGAGGGTCGAGAATGAAGCTTTCTTT
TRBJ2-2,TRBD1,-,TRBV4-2,CASSQDAGGTGELFF,TGTGCCAGCAGCCAAGATGCAGGGGGCACCGGGGAGCTGTTTTTT